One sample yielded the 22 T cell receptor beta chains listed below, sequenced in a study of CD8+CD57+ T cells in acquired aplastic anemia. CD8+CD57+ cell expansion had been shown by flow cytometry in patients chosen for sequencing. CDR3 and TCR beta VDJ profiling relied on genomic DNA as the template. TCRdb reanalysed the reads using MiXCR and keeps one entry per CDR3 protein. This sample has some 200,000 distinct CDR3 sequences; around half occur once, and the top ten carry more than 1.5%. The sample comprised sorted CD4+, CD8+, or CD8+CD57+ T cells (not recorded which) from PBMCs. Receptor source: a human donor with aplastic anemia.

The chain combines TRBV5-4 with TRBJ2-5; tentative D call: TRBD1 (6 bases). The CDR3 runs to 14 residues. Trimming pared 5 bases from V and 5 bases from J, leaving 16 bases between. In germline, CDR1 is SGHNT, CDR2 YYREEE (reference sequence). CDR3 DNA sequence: TGTGCCAGCAGTTCCGGACAGCGAAGGGAGACCCAGTACTTC. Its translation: CASSSGQRRETQYF. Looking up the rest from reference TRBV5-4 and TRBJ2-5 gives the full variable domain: ETGVTQSPTHLIKTRGQQVTLRCSSQSGHNTVSWYQQALGQGPQFIFQYYREEENGRGNFPPRFSGLQFPNYSSELNVNALELDDSALYLCASSSGQRRETQYFGPGTRLLVL.

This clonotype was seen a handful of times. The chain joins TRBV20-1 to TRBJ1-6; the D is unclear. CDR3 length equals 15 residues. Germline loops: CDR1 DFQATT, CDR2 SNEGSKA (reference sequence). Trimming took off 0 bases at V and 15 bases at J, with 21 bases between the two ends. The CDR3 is CSARDQRRPLFFLHF. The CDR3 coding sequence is TGCAGTGCTAGAGATCAGAGGCGACCCTTATTCTTCCTCCACTTT.

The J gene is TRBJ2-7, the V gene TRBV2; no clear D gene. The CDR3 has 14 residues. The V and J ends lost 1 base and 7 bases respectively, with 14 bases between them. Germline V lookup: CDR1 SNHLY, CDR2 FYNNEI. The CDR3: CASSEGQLLREQYF. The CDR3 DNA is TGTGCCAGCAGTGAAGGCCAGCTGCTTAGAGAGCAGTACTTC.

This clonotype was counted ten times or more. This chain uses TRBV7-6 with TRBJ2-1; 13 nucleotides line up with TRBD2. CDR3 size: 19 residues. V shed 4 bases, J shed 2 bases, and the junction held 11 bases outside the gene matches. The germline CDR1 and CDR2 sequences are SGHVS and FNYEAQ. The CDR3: CASSSGTSGADITYNEQFF. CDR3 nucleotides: TGTGCCAGCAGCTCAGGGACTAGCGGGGCCGACATAACCTACAATGAGCAGTTCTTC.

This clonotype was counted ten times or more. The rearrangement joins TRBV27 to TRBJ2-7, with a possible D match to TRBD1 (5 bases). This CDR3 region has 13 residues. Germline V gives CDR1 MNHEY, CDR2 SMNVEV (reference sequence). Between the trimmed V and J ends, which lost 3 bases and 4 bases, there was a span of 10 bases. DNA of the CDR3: TGTGCCAGCAGTTTTCAAGACAGATACGAGCAGTACTTC. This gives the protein CASSFQDRYEQYF.

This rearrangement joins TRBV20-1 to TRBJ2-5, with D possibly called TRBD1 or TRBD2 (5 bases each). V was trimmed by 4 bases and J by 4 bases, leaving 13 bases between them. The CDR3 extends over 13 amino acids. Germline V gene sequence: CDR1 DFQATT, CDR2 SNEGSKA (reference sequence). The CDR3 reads CSANRQGTETQYF. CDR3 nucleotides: TGCAGTGCTAATAGACAAGGGACAGAGACCCAGTACTTC.

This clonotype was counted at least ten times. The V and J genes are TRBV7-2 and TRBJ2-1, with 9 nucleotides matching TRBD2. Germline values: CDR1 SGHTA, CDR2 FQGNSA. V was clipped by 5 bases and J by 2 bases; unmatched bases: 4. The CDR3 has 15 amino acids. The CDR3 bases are TGTGCCAGCAGCCGGACTAGCGAGGCCTACAATGAGCAGTTCTTC. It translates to CASSRTSEAYNEQFF.

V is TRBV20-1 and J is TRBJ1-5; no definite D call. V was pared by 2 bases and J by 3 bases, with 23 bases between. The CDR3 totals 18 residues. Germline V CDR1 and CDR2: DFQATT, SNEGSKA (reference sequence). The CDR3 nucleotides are TGCAGTGCTAGACGCTTCCTGACACGACGATCAATCAATCAGCCCCAGCATTTT. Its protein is CSARRFLTRRSINQPQHF.

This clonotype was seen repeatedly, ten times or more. The CDR3 reads CASSLRGQGNIQYF. The CDR3 bases are TGTGCCAGCAGCTTAAGGGGACAGGGCAACATTCAGTACTTC. This sequence joins TRBV7-9 and TRBJ2-4, with TRBD1 matching over 9 bases. The CDR3 contains 14 residues. Germline V gives CDR1 SEHNR, CDR2 FQNEAQ (reference sequence). V lost 2 bases, J lost 7 bases, and 3 bases stayed unmatched.

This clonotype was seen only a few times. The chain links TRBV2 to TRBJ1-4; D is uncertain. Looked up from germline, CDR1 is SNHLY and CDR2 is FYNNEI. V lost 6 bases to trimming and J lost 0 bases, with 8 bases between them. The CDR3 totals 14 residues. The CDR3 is CASRRSPTNEKLFF. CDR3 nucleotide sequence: TGTGCCAGCAGGCGGTCGCCAACTAATGAAAAACTGTTTTTT.

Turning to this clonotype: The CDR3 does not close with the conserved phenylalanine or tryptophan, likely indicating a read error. CDR3 amino acids: CASSSYYTQGSYEQYL. In DNA, the CDR3 is TGTGCCAGCAGTTCCTACTATACACAGGGTTCCTACGAGCAGTACCTC. This sequence joins TRBV27 and TRBJ2-7, with D perhaps TRBD1 (6 bases). V gave up 4 bases and J gave up 1 base, with 17 bases separating them. This CDR3 contains 16 residues. The germline V gene has CDR1 MNHEY and CDR2 SMNVEV (reference sequence).

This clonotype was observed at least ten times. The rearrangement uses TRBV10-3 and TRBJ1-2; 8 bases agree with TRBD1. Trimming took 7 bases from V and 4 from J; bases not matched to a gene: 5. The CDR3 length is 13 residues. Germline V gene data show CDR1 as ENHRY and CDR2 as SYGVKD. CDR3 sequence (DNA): TGTGCCATCACTACCACAGGGGGCTATGGCTACACCTTC. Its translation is CAITTTGGYGYTF.

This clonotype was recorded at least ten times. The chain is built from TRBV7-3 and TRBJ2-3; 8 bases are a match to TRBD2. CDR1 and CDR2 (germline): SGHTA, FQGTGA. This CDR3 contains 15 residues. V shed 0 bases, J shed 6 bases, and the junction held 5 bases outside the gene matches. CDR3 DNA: TGTGCCAGCAGCTTAACGTCCCAGCGGGGGGATACGCAGTATTTT. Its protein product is CASSLTSQRGDTQYF.

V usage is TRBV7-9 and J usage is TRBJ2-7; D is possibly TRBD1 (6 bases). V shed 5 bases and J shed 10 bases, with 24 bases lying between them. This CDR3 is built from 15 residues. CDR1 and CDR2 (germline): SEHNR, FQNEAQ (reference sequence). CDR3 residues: CASSLGGRGGEGQYF. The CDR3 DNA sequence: TGTGCCAGCAGCCTAGGGGGTCGGGGCGGTGAAGGACAGTACTTC.

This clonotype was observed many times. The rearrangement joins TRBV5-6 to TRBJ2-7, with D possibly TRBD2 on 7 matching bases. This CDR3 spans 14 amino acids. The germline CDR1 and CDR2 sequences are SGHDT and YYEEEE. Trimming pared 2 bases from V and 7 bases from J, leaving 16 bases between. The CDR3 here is CASSFGGGAGEQYF. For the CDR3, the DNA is TGTGCCAGCAGCTTCGGAGGGGGGGCGGGAGAGCAGTACTTC.

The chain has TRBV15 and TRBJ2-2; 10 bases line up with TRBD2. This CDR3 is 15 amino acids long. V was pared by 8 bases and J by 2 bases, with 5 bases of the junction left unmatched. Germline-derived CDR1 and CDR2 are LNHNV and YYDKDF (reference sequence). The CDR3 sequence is CATGRLAGNTGELFF. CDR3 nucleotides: TGTGCCACCGGCCGACTAGCGGGCAACACCGGGGAGCTGTTTTTT.

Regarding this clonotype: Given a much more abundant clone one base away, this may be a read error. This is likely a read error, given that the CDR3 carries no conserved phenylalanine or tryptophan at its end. CDR3 bases: TGTGCCAGCAAGATGACTGAAGATTACTATGGCTACACCGTC. It yields the protein CASKMTEDYYGYTV. The V and J genes are TRBV6-1 and TRBJ1-2; no clear D gene. V lost 7 bases and J lost 3, with 15 bases in between. This CDR3 has 14 residues. The germline CDR1 and CDR2 sequences are MNHNS and SASEGT.

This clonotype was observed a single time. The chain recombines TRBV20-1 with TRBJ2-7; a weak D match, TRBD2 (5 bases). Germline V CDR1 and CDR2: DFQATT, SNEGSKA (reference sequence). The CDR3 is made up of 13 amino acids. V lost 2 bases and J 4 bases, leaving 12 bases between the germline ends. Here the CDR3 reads CSARSDSLYEQYF. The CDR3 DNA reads TGCAGTGCTAGATCGGACTCATTATACGAGCAGTACTTC.

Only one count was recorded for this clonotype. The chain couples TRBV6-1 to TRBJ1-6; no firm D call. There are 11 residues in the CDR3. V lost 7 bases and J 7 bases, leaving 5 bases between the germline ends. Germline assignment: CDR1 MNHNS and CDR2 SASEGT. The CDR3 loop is CASTGNSPLHF. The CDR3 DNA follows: TGTGCCAGCACGGGGAATTCACCCCTCCACTTT.

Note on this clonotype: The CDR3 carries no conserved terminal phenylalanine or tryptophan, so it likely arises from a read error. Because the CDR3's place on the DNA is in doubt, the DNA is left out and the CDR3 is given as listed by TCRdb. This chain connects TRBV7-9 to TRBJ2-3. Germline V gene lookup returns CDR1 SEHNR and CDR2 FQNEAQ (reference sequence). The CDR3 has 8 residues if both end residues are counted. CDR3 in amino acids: CASSLDSG.

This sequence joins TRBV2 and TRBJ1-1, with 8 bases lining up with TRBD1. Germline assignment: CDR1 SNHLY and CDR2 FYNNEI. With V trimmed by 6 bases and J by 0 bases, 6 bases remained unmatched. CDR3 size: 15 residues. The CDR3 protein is CASRPRTGMNTEAFF. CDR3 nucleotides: TGTGCCAGCAGACCGCGGACAGGGATGAACACTGAAGCTTTCTTT.

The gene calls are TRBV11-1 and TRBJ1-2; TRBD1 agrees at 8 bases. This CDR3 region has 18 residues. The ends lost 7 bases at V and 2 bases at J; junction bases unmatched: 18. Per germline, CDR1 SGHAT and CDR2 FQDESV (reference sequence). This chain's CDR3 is CASTPGAPDRTGNYGYTF. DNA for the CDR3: TGTGCCAGCACCCCAGGGGCGCCGGATCGGACAGGGAACTATGGCTACACCTTC.